Sequencing of this T cell receptor beta chain was carried out in a study of identical twins. Study findings and constraints: Possibly, invariant MAIT and iNKT cells partly confounded zero-insertion analyses.

With respect to this clonotype: Its antigen remains unknown.

In germline, CDR1 is SGDLS, CDR2 YYNGEE. There are 15 residues in the CDR3. J was trimmed by 5 bases and V by 0 bases; bases with no gene match: 5. cDNA carried unique molecular identifiers, and a universal primer site was added by template switching. TCRdb analysed the 5' RACE reads with MiXCR anew, one entry per CDR3 protein. The sample yields about 690,000 distinct CDR3 sequences, around 6% seen once. Source material: naive T cells sorted from blood. The chain is built from TRBV9 and TRBJ2-7; 10 bases line up with TRBD2. This sequence originates from a man between 18 and 35 years old in good health. This CDR3 is CASSVGASGRHEQYF. CDR3 sequence (DNA): TGTGCCAGCAGCGTAGGGGCTAGCGGGAGACACGAGCAGTACTTC.